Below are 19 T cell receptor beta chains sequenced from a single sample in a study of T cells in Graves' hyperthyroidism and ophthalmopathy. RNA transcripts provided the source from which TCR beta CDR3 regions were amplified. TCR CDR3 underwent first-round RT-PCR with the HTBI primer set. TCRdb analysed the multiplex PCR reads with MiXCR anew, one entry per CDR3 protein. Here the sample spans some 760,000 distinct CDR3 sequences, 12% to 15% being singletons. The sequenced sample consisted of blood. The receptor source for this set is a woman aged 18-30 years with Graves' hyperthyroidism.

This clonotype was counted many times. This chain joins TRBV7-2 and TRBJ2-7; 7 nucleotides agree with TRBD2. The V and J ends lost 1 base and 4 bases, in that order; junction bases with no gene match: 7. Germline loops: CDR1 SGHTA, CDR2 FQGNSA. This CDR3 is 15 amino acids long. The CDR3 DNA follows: TGTGCCAGCAGCTTAGACGGCGGGAGTTGGTACGAGCAGTACTTC. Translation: CASSLDGGSWYEQYF.

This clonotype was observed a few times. CDR3 residues: CASNLQGATGYTF. CDR3 DNA sequence: TGTGCCAGTAACCTACAGGGGGCGACTGGCTACACCTTC. V is TRBV19 and J is TRBJ1-2; 9 bases line up with TRBD1. Per the germline V gene, CDR1 is LNHDA and CDR2 is SQIVND (reference sequence). V was clipped by 7 bases and J by 7 bases; unmatched bases: 7. This CDR3 has 13 residues.

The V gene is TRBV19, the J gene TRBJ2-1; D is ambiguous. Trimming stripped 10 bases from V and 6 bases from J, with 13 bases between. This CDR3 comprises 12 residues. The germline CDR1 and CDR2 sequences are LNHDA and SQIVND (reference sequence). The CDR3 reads CATLGVVNEQFF. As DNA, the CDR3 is TGTGCCACTCTAGGAGTTGTCAATGAGCAGTTCTTC.

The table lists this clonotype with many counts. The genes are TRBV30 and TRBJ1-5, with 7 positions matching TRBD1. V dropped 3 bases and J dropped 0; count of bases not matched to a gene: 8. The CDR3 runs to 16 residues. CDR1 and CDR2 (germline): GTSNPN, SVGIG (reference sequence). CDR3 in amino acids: CAWSGDSAHSNQPQHF. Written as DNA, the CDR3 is TGTGCCTGGAGCGGGGACAGCGCCCATAGCAATCAGCCCCAGCATTTT.

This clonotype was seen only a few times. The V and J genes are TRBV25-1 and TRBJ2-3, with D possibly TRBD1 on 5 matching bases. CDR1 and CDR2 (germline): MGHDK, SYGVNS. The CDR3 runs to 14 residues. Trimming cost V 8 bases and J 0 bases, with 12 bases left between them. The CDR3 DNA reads TGTGCCAGCGGGGCTGCGGCTAGCACAGATACGCAGTATTTT. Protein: CASGAAASTDTQYF.

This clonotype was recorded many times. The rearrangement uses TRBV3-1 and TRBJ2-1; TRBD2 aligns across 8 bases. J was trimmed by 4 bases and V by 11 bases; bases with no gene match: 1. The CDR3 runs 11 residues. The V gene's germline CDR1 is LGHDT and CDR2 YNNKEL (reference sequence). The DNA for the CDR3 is TGTGCCTGCGGGGGGTACAATGAGCAGTTCTTC. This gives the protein CACGGYNEQFF.

CDR3 sequence: CASSSRLAGGGETQYF. As DNA, the CDR3 is TGTGCCAGCAGCTCTCGACTAGCGGGAGGCGGAGAGACCCAGTACTTC. The J gene is TRBJ2-5, the V gene TRBV5-4; TRBD2 matches 13 bases. Germline CDR1 and CDR2: SGHNT and YYREEE (reference sequence). Unmatched junction bases numbered 6, after V lost 3 bases and J lost 4 bases. The CDR3 loop spans 16 amino acids.

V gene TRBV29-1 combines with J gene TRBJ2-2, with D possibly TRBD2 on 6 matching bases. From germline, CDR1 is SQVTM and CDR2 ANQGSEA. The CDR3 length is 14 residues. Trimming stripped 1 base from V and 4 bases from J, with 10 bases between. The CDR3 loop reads CSVEVREGTGELFF. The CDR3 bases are TGCAGCGTTGAAGTGCGGGAAGGCACCGGGGAGCTGTTTTTT.

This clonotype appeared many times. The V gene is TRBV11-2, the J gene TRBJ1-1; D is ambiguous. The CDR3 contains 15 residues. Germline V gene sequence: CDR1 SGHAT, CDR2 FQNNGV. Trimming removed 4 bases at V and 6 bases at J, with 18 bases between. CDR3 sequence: CASSSVSTEWSEAFF. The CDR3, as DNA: TGTGCCAGCAGCTCAGTGTCGACGGAATGGTCTGAAGCTTTCTTT.

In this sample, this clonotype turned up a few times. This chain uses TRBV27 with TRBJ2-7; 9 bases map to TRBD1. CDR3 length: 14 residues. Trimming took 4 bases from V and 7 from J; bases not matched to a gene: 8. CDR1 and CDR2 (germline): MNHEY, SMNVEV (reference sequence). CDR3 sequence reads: CASSSQQGASEQYF. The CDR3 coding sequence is TGTGCCAGCAGTTCGCAACAGGGGGCAAGTGAGCAGTACTTC.

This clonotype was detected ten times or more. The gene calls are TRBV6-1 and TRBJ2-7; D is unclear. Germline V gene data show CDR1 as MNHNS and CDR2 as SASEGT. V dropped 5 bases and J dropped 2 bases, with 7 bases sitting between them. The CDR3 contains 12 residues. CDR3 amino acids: CASSRNAYEQYF. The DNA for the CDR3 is TGTGCCAGCAGTCGGAACGCCTACGAGCAGTACTTC.

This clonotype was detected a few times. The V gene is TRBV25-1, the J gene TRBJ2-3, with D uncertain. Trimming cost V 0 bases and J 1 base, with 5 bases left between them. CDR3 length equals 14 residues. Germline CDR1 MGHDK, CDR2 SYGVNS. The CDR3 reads CASSEYFRTDTQYF. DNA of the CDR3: TGTGCCAGCAGTGAATATTTCCGCACAGATACGCAGTATTTT.

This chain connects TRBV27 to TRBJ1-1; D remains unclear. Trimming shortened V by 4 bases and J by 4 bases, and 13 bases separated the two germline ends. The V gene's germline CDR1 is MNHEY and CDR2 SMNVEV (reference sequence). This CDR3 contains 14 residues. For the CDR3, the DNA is TGTGCCAGCAGTTCCCCACTGTATGGCACTGAAGCTTTCTTT. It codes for CASSSPLYGTEAFF.

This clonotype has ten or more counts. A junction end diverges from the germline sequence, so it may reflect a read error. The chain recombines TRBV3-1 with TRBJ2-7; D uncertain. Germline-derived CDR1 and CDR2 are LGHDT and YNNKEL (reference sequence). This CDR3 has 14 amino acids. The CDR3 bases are TGTGCCAGCAGCCAGGGCTTCGGCGGCTACCAGCAGTACTTC. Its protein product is CASSQGFGGYQQYF.

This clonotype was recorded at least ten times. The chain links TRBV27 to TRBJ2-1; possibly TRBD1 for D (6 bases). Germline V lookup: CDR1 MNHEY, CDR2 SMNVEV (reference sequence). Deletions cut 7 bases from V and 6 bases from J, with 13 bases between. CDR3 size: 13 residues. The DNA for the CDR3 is TGTGCCAGCACCACAGGGCCCCCCAATGAGCAGTTCTTC. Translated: CASTTGPPNEQFF.

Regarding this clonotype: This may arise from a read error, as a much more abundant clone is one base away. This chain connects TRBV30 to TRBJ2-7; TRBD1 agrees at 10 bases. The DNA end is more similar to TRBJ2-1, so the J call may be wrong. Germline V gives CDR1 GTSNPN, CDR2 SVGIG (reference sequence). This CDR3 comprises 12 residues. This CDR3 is CAWGQGVHEQFF. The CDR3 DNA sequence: TGTGCCTGGGGACAGGGGGTCCACGAGCAGTTCTTC.

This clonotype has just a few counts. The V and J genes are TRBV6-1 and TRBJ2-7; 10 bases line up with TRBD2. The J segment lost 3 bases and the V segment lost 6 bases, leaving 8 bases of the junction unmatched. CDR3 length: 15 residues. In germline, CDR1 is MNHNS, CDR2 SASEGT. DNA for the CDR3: TGTGCCAGCAGCTCCGGGACTAGCGCCTACTACGAGCAGTACTTC. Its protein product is CASSSGTSAYYEQYF.

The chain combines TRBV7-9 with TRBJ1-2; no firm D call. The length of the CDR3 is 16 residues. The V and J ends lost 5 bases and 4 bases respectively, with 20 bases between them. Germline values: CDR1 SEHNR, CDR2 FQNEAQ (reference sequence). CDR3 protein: CASSDRAADTFYGYTF. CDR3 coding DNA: TGTGCCAGCAGCGACCGAGCCGCGGATACCTTCTATGGCTACACCTTC.

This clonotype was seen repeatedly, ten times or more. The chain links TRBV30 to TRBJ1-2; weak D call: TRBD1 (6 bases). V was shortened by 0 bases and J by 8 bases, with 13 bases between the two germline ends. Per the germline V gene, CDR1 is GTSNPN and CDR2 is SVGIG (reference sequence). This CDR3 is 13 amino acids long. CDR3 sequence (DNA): TGTGCCTGGAGTGTATCGGGGGCAGGGGGCTACACCTTC. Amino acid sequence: CAWSVSGAGGYTF.